The T cell receptor (beta chain) described here comes from a study of T cell responses to AZD1222 COVID-19 vaccine. The repertoire was sequenced with immunoSEQ multiplex PCR; TCRdb's copy has only in-frame clones and lacks some. The sample lists approximately 190,000 clones; approximately 91% were seen once. On this clone itself: Its antigen is undetermined.

Study conclusions and caveats: The donors showed a predominance of white British ancestry and of females, with possible underestimation of clonal diversity.

The CDR3 runs 14 residues. This sequence was found in an adult in good health. This sequence joins TRBV21-1 and TRBJ2-7; the D call of TRBD1 is as the table states it, not checked on the DNA. TRBV21-1 is reported as a pseudogene. Sequenced here: peripheral blood, sampled on day 0 of AZD1222 vaccination. CDR3 sequence reads: CATGLRQGNYEQYF. The CDR3 DNA sequence: TGTGCCACAGGGTTGCGACAGGGGAACTACGAGCAGTACTTC.